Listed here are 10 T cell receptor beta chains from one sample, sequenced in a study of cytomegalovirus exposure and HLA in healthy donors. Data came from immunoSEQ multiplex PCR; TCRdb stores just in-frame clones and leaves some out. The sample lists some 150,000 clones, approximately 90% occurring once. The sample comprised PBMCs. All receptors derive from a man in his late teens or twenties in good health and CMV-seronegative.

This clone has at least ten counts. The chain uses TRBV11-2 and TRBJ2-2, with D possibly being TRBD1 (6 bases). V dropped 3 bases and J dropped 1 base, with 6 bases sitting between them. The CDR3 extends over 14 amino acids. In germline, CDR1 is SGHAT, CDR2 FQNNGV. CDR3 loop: CASSLGQNTGELFF. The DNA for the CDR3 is TGTGCCAGCAGCTTGGGACAGAACACCGGGGAGCTGTTTTTT.

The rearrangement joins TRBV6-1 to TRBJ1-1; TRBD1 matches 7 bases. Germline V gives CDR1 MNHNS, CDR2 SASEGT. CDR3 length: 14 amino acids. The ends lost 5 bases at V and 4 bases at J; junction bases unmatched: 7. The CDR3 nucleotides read TGTGCCAGCAGTTCAGACAGGGTTTCCACTGAAGCTTTCTTT. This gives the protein CASSSDRVSTEAFF.

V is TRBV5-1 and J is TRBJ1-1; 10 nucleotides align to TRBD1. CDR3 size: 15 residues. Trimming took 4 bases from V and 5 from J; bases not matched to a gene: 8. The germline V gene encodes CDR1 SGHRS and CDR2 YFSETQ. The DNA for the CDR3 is TGCGCCAGCAGCCTCCGGGACAGGGGTTCGACTGAAGCTTTCTTT. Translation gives CASSLRDRGSTEAFF.

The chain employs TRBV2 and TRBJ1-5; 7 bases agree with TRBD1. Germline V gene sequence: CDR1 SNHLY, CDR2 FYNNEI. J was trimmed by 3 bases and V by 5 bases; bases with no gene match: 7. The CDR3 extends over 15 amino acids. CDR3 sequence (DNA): TGTGCCAGCAGTCCAATTACAGGGGACAATCAGCCCCAGCATTTT. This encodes CASSPITGDNQPQHF.

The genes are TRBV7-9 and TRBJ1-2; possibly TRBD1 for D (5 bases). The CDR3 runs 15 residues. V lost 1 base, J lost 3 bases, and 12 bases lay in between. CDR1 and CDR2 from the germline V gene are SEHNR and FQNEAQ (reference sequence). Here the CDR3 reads CASSLGLKQDYGYTF. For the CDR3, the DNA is TGTGCCAGCAGCTTAGGACTTAAACAGGACTATGGCTACACCTTC.

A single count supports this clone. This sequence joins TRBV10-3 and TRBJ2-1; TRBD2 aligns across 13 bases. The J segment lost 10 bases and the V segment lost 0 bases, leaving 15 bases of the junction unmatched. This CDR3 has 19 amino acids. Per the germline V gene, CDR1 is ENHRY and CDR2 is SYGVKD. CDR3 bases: TGTGCCATCAGTGAGTCTGGACTAGCGGGAGCGGCATCGGTATGGGAGCAGTTCTTC. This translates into CAISESGLAGAASVWEQFF.

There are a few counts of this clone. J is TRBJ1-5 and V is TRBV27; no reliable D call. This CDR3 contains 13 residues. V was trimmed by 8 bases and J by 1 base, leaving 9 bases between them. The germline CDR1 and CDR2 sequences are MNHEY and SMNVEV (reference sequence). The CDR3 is CASGGWSNQPQHF. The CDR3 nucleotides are TGTGCCAGCGGAGGGTGGAGCAATCAGCCCCAGCATTTT.

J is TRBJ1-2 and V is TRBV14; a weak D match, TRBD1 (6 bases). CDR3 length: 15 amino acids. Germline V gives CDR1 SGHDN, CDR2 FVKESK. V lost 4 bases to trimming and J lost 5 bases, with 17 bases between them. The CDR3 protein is CASSRGLTGGYGYTF. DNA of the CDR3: TGTGCCAGCAGCCGGGGTTTGACAGGAGGATATGGCTACACCTTC.

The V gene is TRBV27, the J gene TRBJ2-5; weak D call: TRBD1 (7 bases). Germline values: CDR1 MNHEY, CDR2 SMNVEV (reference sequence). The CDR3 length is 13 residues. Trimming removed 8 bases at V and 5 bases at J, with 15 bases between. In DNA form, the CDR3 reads TGTGCCAGCCGAAAGGCAGGGGGGGAGACCCAGTACTTC. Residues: CASRKAGGETQYF.

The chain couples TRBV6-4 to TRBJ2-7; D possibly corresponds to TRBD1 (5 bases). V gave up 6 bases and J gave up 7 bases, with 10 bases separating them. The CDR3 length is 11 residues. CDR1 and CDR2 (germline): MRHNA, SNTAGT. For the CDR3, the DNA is TGTGCCAGCAGAGGGGCGATGGAGCAGTACGTC. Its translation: CASRGAMEQYV.